This TCR beta chain was captured by sequencing in a study of cytomegalovirus exposure and HLA in healthy donors. The protocol was immunoSEQ multiplex PCR, while the TCRdb copy is restricted to in-frame clones and leaves out a portion. Among about 73,000 clones, 70% to 90% were seen once, and the ten largest hold approximately 4.2%. The sequenced material came from PBMCs. This clonotype originated in a woman between 18 and 29 years old in good health and CMV-seropositive.

For the CDR3, the DNA is TGTGCCAGCAGCTTCGAGGTTACAGATACGCAGTATTTT. As protein: CASSFEVTDTQYF. The chain is built from TRBV7-9 and TRBJ2-3; D is ambiguous. This CDR3 has 13 residues. CDR1 and CDR2 (germline): SEHNR, FQNEAQ (reference sequence). Between the trimmed V and J ends, which lost 3 bases and 3 bases, there was a span of 7 bases.